This entry is about one TCR beta chain. Antigen: not known. This entry is derived from a study of cytomegalovirus exposure and HLA in healthy donors. Whole-study findings and limits: It was in a later analysis that TCR association rates were seen to vary by HLA locus, highest for DRB1 and lowest for HLA-C. Sequencing likely generated an artifact that appeared as a cluster of highly shared sequence variants.

The PCR had 60 Vbeta and 13 Jbeta primers. The method was immunoSEQ multiplex PCR; TCRdb's version includes in-frame clones alone and lacks a portion of them. Its clone listing holds 180,000 or so clones. The TCR originated in a woman aged 18 to 35 in good health and CMV-seropositive. The source material was PBMCs.

CDR3 in amino acids: CASRQGIYGYTF. The CDR3 DNA sequence: TGTGCCAGTAGGCAGGGAATCTATGGCTACACCTTC. The rearrangement joins TRBV19 to TRBJ1-2, with D maybe TRBD1 (5 bases). Germline V CDR1 and CDR2: LNHDA, SQIVND (reference sequence). V was clipped by 6 bases and J by 4 bases, with 9 bases between them. There are 12 residues in the CDR3.